Listed below are T cell receptor beta chains from one sample, sequenced in a study of CD8+CD57+ T cells in acquired aplastic anemia. TCRdb re-analysed the reads in MiXCR, keeping a single row per CDR3 protein. The sample carries about 180,000 distinct CDR3 sequences, around 60% recorded once. Sequenced: sorted CD4+, CD8+, or CD8+CD57+ T cells (not recorded which) from PBMCs. These receptors were taken from a human donor with aplastic anemia. The CDR3 runs from the conserved cysteine through the conserved F or W. Each record gives: clone size, J gene, V gene, D gene, CDR3 protein, CDR3 DNA. D genes are given only for firm matches. Clone sizes are given selectively: once, few, many, or a class where the clone is expanded.

clone size: -
J gene: TRBJ1-2
V gene: TRBV2
D gene: -
CDR3 protein: CASSEYVSGYTF
CDR3 DNA: TGTGCCAGCAGTGAATATGTTAGTGGCTACACCTTC

clone size: few
J gene: TRBJ2-7
V gene: TRBV10-2
D gene: -
CDR3 protein: CASSELAGGPSYEQYF
CDR3 DNA: TGCGCCAGCAGTGAGTTAGCTGGGGGTCCCTCCTACGAGCAGTACTTC

clone size: -
J gene: TRBJ2-7
V gene: TRBV7-2
D gene: TRBD2
CDR3 protein: CASSLSSGSVLEQYF
CDR3 DNA: TGTGCCAGCAGCTTGTCTAGCGGGAGTGTTTTGGAGCAGTACTTC

clone size: -
J gene: TRBJ1-1
V gene: TRBV15
D gene: TRBD1
CDR3 protein: CATSPGQGADTEAFF
CDR3 DNA: TGTGCCACCAGCCCGGGACAGGGGGCAGATACTGAAGCTTTCTTT

clone size: many
J gene: TRBJ2-7
V gene: TRBV5-6
D gene: -
CDR3 protein: CASSLGGALEQYF
CDR3 DNA: TGTGCCAGCAGCTTGGGGGGAGCTCTCGAGCAGTACTTC

clone size: -
J gene: TRBJ2-7
V gene: TRBV19
D gene: TRBD1
CDR3 protein: CASSIDRGYEQYF
CDR3 DNA: TGTGCCAGTAGTATCGACAGGGGATACGAGCAGTACTTC

clone size: many
J gene: TRBJ1-2
V gene: TRBV7-9
D gene: -
CDR3 protein: CASSLDDYGYTF
CDR3 DNA: TGTGCCAGCAGCTTAGATGACTATGGCTACACCTTC

clone size: few
J gene: TRBJ1-5
V gene: TRBV27
D gene: TRBD1
CDR3 protein: CASSSGVPQGNSNQPQHF
CDR3 DNA: TGTGCCAGCAGTTCCGGGGTCCCACAGGGGAATAGCAATCAGCCCCAGCATTTT

clone size: -
J gene: TRBJ2-5
V gene: TRBV20-1
D gene: TRBD2
CDR3 protein: CSGGSGGSRRGETQYF
CDR3 DNA: TGCAGTGGAGGGAGCGGGGGTAGTAGGAGAGGGGAGACCCAGTACTTC

clone size: once
J gene: TRBJ2-5
V gene: TRBV7-6
D gene: -
CDR3 protein: CASSLDRQVSTQYF
CDR3 DNA: TGTGCCAGCAGCTTAGATCGACAGGTCTCGACCCAGTACTTC

clone size: -
J gene: TRBJ1-1
V gene: TRBV27
D gene: -
CDR3 protein: CASSSLPGMNTEAFF
CDR3 DNA: TGTGCCAGCAGTTCACTCCCGGGCATGAACACTGAAGCTTTCTTT

clone size: few
J gene: TRBJ2-2
V gene: TRBV18
D gene: -
CDR3 protein: CASSQGGPTGELFF
CDR3 DNA: TGTGCCAGCTCCCAGGGGGGCCCGACCGGGGAGCTGTTTTTT

clone size: -
J gene: TRBJ2-7
V gene: TRBV7-6
D gene: -
CDR3 protein: CASSLAGGRDEQYF
CDR3 DNA: TGTGCCAGCAGCTTAGCGGGGGGCCGGGACGAGCAGTACTTC

clone size: -
J gene: TRBJ1-1
V gene: TRBV10-3
D gene: -
CDR3 protein: CAISGVGDAEAFF
CDR3 DNA: TGTGCCATCAGTGGTGTAGGGGACGCTGAAGCTTTCTTT